Below are 3 T cell receptor beta chains sequenced from a single sample in a study of blood T cells in healthy people across ages (dated by TCRdb to 2015 to 2017). Receptors were amplified or captured by 5' RACE. The second PCR ran for about 6 to 11 cycles and used a J-beta primer mix along with a sample-barcoded 5' primer. TCRdb took the public reads, trimmed them with fastp at Q25, ran MiXCR for clone calling and kept in-frame beta chains. Each entry is one CDR3 protein sequence, shown with its most common DNA and genes. This sample is represented by fewer than 2,000,000 distinct CDR3 sequences; about 39% of them were singletons. The ten largest make up 23% of the sample. Sample: blood. These receptors all come from a human donor in good health.

This clonotype was detected a few times. The genes are TRBV6-1 and TRBJ2-5, with a tentative D call TRBD2 (6 bases). There are 16 residues in the CDR3. V dropped 3 bases and J dropped 0 bases, with 14 bases sitting between them. Per germline, CDR1 MNHNS and CDR2 SASEGT. For the CDR3, the DNA is TGTGCCAGCAGTGAGGTGTCCGGGGACTACCAAGAGACCCAGTACTTC. This translates into CASSEVSGDYQETQYF.

This clonotype was counted between two and nine times. This chain connects TRBV7-3 to TRBJ2-3; 7 bases fit TRBD1. With V trimmed by 2 bases and J by 3 bases, 14 bases remained unmatched. Germline CDR1 reads SGHTA; CDR2 reads FQGTGA. The CDR3 has 18 residues. CDR3 DNA sequence: TGTGCCAGCAGCTTAGCCAGTGGGAGCAACAGGGGAACAGATACGCAGTATTTT. Protein: CASSLASGSNRGTDTQYF.

The rearrangement joins TRBV7-9 to TRBJ2-1; TRBD2 agrees at 7 bases. V lost 1 base and J lost 5; bases outside the gene matches: 8. The CDR3 is 16 amino acids. Looked up from germline, CDR1 is SEHNR and CDR2 is FQNEAQ (reference sequence). DNA of the CDR3: TGTGCCAGCAGCTTAGGAGTAGCGGGCGAAGACAATGAGCAGTTCTTC. Amino acids: CASSLGVAGEDNEQFF.